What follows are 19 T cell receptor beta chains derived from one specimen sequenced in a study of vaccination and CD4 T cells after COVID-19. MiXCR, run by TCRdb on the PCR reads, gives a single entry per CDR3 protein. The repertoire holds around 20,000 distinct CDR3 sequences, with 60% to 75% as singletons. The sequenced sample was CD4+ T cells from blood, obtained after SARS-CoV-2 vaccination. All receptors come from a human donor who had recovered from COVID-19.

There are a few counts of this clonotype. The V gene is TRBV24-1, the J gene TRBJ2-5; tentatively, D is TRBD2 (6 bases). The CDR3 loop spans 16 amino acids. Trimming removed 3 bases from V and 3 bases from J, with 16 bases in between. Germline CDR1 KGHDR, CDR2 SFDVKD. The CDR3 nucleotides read TGTGCCACCAGTGATCCGGGGCCGGGACTGAAAGAGACCCAGTACTTC. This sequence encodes CATSDPGPGLKETQYF.

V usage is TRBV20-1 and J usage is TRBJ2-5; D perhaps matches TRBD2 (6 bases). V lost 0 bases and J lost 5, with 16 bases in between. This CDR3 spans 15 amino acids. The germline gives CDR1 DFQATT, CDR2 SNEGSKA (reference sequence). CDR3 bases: TGCAGTGCTAGAGATCTCGGTGGGAGGTGGGAGACCCAGTACTTC. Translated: CSARDLGGRWETQYF.

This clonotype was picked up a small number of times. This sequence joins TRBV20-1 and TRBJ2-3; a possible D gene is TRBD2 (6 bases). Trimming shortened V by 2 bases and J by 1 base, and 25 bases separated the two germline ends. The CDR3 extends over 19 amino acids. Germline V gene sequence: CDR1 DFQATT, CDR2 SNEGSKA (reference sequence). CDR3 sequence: CSARSRSGSVQWGTDTQYF. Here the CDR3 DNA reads TGCAGTGCTAGAAGTCGGAGCGGGTCCGTCCAGTGGGGCACAGATACGCAGTATTTT.

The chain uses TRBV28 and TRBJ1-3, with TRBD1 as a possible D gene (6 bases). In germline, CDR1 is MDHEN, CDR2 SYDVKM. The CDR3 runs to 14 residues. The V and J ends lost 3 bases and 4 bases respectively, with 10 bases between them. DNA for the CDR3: TGTGCCAGCAGTTTTAGAGGGGGAGGAAACACCATATATTTT. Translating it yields CASSFRGGGNTIYF.

This CDR3 is CATSEAPGELFF. The CDR3 DNA reads TGTGCCACCTCGGAGGCTCCCGGGGAGCTGTTTTTT. This sequence joins TRBV19 and TRBJ2-2, with a weak D call TRBD2 (5 bases). Trimming shortened V by 10 bases and J by 6 bases, and 12 bases separated the two germline ends. Germline loops: CDR1 LNHDA, CDR2 SQIVND (reference sequence). The CDR3 runs 12 residues.

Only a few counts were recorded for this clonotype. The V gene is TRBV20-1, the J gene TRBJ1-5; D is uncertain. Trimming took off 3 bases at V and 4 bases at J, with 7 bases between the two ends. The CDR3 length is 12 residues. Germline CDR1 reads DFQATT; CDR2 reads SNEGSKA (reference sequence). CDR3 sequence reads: CSARPPNQPQHF. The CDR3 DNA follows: TGCAGTGCTAGGCCACCTAATCAGCCCCAGCATTTT.

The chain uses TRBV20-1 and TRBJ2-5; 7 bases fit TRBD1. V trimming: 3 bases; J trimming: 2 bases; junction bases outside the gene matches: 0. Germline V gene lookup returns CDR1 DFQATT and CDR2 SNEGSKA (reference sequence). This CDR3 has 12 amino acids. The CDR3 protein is CSARTGQETQYF. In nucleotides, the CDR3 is TGCAGTGCTAGGACAGGGCAAGAGACCCAGTACTTC.

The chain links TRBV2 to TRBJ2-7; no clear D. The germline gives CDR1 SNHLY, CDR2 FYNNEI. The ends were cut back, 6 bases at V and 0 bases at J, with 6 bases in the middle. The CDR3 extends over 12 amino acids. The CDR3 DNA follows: TGTGCCAGCAGGAAGGCCTCCTACGAGCAGTACTTC. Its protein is CASRKASYEQYF. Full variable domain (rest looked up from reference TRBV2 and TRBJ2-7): EPEVTQTPSHQVTQMGQEVILRCVPISNHLYFYWYRQILGQKVEFLVSFYNNEISEKSEIFDDQFSVERPDGSNFTLKIRSTKLEDSAMYFCASRKASYEQYFGPGTRLTVT.

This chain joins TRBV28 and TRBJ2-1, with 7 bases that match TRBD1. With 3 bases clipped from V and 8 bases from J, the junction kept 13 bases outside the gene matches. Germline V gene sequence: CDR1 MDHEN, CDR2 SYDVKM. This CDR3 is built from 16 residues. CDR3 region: CASSFYRGTSADEQFF. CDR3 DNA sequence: TGTGCCAGCAGTTTCTACAGGGGCACGTCTGCCGATGAGCAGTTCTTC. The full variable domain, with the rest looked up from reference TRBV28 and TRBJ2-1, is DVKVTQSSRYLVKRTGEKVFLECVQDMDHENMFWYRQDPGLGLRLIYFSYDVKMKEKGDIPEGYSVSREKKERFSLILESASTNQTSMYLCASSFYRGTSADEQFFGPGTRLTVL.

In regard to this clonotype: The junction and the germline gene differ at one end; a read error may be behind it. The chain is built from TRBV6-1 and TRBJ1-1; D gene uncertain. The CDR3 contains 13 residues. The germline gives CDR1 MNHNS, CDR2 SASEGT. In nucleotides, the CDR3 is TGTGCCAGCCGCCGAAGCATGAACACTGAAGCCTTCTTT. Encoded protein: CASRRSMNTEAFF.

CDR3 nucleotides: TGTGCCAGCAGCTCTGACCCCAGGCACACTGAAGCTTTCTTT. It specifies CASSSDPRHTEAFF. The chain is built from TRBV7-3 and TRBJ1-1; no definite D call. Germline V CDR1 and CDR2: SGHTA, FQGTGA. Between the trimmed V and J ends, which lost 4 bases and 3 bases, there was a span of 12 bases. The CDR3 sequence is 14 residues long.

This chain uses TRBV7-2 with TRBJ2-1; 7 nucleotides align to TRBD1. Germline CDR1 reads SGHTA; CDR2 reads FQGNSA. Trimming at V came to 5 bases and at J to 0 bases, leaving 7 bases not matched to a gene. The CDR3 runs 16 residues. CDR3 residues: CASSTETGLSYNEQFF. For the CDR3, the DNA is TGTGCCAGCAGCACCGAGACAGGGCTCTCCTACAATGAGCAGTTCTTC.

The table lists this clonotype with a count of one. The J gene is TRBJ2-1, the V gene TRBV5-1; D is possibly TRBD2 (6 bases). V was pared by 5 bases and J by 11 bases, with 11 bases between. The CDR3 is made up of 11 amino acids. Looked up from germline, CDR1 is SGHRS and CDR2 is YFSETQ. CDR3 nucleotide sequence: TGCGCCAGCAGGGCGGGGCGGCAGCAGTTCTTC. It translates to CASRAGRQQFF.

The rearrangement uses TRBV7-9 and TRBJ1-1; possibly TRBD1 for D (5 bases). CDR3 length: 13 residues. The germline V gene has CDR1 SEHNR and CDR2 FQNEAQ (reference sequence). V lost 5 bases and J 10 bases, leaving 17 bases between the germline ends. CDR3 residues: CASSLGTAPGAFF. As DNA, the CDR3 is TGTGCCAGCAGCCTGGGGACCGCTCCGGGAGCTTTCTTT.

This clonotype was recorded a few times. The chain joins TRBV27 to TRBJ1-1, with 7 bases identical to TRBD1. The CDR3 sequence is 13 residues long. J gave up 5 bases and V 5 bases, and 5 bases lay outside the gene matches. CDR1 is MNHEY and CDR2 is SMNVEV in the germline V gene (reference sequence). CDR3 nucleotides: TGTGCCAGCAGTCAGTACAGGGGAACTGAAGCTTTCTTT. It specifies CASSQYRGTEAFF.

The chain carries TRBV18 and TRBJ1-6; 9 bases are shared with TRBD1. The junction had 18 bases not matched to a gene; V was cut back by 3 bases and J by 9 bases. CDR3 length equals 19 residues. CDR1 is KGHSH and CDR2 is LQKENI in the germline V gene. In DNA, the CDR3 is TGTGCCAGCTCACCGCTCGGACAGGGGAGCGGAGAATTCCGTTCACCCCTCCACTTT. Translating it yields CASSPLGQGSGEFRSPLHF. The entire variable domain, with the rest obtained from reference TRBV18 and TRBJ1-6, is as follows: NAGVMQNPRHLVRRRGQEARLRCSPMKGHSHVYWYRQLPEEGLKFMVYLQKENIIDESGMPKERFSAEFPKEGPSILRIQQVVRGDSAAYFCASSPLGQGSGEFRSPLHFGNGTRLTVT.

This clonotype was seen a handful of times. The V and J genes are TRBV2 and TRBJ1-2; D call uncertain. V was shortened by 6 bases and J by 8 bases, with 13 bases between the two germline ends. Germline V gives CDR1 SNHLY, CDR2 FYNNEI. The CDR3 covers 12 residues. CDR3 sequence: CASRRSSGGYTF. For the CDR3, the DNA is TGTGCCAGCAGGCGAAGTTCGGGCGGCTACACCTTC.

Here the CDR3 reads CAWGRAGQPQHF. In DNA form, the CDR3 reads TGTGCCTGGGGCAGGGCGGGTCAGCCCCAGCATTTT. The chain employs TRBV30 and TRBJ1-5, with D possibly being TRBD1 (5 bases). Germline values: CDR1 GTSNPN, CDR2 SVGIG (reference sequence). This CDR3 comprises 12 residues. V was pared by 5 bases and J by 6 bases, with 11 bases between.

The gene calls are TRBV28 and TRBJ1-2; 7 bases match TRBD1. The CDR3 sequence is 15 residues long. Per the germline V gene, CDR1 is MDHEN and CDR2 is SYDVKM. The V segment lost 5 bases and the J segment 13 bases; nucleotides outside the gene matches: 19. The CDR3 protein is CASSPHRTGGIFCTF. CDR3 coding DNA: TGTGCCAGCAGTCCTCACCGGACAGGTGGGATCTTTTGCACCTTC.